This TCR beta chain comes out of a study of blood T cell repertoires in COVID-19. Study background: Samples came from the United States, Italy and Spain, spanning acute and convalescent COVID-19. In each case, the material was cDNA or gDNA derived from T cells, B-cell-depleted T cells, or PBMCs.

Per the original data handling: Reference gene primer amplification gave nucleated cell count estimates. Clones were read by immunoSEQ multiplex PCR, and TCRdb kept only the in-frame ones, dropping some. That table gives V, J and clone size, and the DNA gave D and trimming. The sample consists of approximately 70,000 clones, 65% to 85% of them appearing once. There are 19 residues in the CDR3. With 0 bases clipped from V and 1 base from J, the junction kept 12 bases outside the gene matches. Germline V gene sequence: CDR1 LGHNA, CDR2 YSLEER. The gene calls are TRBV4-3 and TRBJ2-3; 8 bases are shared with TRBD2. This TCR derives from a woman aged 50 to 60 with acute or convalescent COVID-19. The sequenced sample was peripheral blood. The CDR3: CASSQDRVGTRGRTDTQYF. Here the CDR3 DNA reads TGCGCCAGCAGCCAAGATAGGGTAGGGACTAGGGGACGCACAGATACGCAGTATTTT.